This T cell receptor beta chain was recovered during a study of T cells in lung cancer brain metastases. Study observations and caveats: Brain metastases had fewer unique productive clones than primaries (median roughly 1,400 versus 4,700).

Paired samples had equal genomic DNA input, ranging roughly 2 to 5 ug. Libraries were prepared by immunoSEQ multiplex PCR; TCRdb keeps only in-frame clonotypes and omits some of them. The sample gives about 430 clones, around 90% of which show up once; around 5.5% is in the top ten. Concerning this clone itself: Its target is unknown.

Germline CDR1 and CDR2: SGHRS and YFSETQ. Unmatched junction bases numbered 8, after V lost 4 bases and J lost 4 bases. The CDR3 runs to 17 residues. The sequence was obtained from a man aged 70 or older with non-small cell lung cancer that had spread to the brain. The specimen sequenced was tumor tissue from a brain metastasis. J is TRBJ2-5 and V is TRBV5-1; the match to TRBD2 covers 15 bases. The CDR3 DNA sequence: TGCGCCAGCAGCAAGGGACTAGCGGGGGGCTGGGGAGAGACCCAGTACTTC. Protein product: CASSKGLAGGWGETQYF.